The clone carrying this T cell receptor (beta chain) was observed a single time. This sample stems from a study of CD8 T cells in Susac syndrome. Germline loops: CDR1 MDHEN, CDR2 SYDVKM. Trimming shortened V by 9 bases and J by 0 bases, and 21 bases separated the two germline ends. The CDR3 contains 17 residues. From blood CD8+ and CD4+ T cells, TCR beta sequences were generated. The multiple sclerosis controls consisted of treatment-naive patients with relapsing-remitting disease, either stable or active. TEMRA cells underwent FACS enrichment and CD8+ and CD4+ T cells underwent negative isolation. The RNA input was about 0.5 to 1 ug, and it was reverse transcribed with random hexamers. TCRdb ran MiXCR on the immunoSEQ multiplex PCR reads and lists one entry per CDR3 protein. Altogether some 130,000 distinct CDR3 sequences are present, around 80% being singletons, with the ten largest covering 0.5% to 0.65%.

This TCR was sampled from a human donor with multiple sclerosis. Sequencing used CD8+ T cells from PBMCs. The V and J genes are TRBV28 and TRBJ1-5, with D perhaps matching TRBD1 (5 bases). Here the CDR3 DNA reads TGTGCCAGTCCAGGGAGGACGCAGAGGTATAGCAATCAGCCCCAGCATTTT. It encodes CASPGRTQRYSNQPQHF.